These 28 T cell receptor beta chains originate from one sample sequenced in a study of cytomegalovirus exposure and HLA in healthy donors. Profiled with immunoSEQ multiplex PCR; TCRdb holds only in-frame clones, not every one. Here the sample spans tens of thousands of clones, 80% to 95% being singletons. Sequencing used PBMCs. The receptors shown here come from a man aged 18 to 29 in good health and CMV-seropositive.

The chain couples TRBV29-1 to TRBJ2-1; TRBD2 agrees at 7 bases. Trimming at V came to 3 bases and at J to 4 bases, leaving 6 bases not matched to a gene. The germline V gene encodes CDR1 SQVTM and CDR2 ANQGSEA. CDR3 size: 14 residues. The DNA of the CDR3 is TGCAGCGTTGATGGGCTAGCGGATTACAATGAGCAGTTCTTC. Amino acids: CSVDGLADYNEQFF.

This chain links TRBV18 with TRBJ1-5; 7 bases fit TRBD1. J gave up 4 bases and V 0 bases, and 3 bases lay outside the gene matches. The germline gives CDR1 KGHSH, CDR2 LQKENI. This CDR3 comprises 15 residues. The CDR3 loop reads CASSPPGTENQPQHF. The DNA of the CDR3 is TGTGCCAGCTCACCACCGGGGACAGAAAATCAGCCCCAGCATTTT. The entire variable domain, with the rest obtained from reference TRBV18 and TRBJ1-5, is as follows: NAGVMQNPRHLVRRRGQEARLRCSPMKGHSHVYWYRQLPEEGLKFMVYLQKENIIDESGMPKERFSAEFPKEGPSILRIQQVVRGDSAAYFCASSPPGTENQPQHFGDGTRLSIL.

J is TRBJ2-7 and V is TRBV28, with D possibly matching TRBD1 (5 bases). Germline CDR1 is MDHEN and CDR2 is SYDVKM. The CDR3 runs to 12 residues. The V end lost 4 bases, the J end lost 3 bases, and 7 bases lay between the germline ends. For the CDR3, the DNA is TGTGCCAGCAGTTCCGACAGCTACGAGCAGTACTTC. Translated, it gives CASSSDSYEQYF.

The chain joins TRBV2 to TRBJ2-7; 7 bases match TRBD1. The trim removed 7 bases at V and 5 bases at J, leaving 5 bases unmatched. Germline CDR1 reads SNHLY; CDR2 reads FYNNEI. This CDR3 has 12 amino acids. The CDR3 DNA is TGTGCCAGCACTGACAGGGCGGACGAGCAGTACTTC. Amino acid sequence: CASTDRADEQYF.

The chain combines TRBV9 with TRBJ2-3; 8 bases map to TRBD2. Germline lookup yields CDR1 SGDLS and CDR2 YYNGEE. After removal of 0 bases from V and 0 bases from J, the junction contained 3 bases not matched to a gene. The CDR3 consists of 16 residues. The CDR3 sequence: CASSVEPSGSTDTQYF. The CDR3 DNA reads TGTGCCAGCAGCGTAGAGCCTAGCGGGAGCACAGATACGCAGTATTTT. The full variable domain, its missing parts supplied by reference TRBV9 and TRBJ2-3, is DSGVTQTPKHLITATGQRVTLRCSPRSGDLSVYWYQQSLDQGLQFLIQYYNGEERAKGNILERFSAQQFPDLHSELNLSSLELGDSALYFCASSVEPSGSTDTQYFGPGTRLTVL.

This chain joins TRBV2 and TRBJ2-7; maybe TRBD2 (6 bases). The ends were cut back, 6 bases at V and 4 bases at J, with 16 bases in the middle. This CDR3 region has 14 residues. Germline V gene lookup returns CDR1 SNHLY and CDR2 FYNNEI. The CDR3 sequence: CASRLTGLGYEQYF. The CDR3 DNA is TGTGCCAGCAGACTGACGGGACTCGGGTACGAGCAGTACTTC.

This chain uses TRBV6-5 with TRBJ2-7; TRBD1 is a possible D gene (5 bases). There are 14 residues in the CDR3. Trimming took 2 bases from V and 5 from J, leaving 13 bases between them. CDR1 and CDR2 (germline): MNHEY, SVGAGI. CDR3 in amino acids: CASSYESGPHEQYF. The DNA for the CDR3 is TGTGCCAGCAGTTACGAGTCAGGGCCCCACGAGCAGTACTTC.

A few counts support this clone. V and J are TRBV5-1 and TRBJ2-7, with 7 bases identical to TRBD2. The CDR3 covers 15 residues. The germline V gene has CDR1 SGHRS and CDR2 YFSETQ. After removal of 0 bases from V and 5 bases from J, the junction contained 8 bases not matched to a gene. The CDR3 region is CASSLDGLDADEQYF. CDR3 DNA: TGCGCCAGCAGCTTGGATGGACTAGACGCCGACGAGCAGTACTTC.

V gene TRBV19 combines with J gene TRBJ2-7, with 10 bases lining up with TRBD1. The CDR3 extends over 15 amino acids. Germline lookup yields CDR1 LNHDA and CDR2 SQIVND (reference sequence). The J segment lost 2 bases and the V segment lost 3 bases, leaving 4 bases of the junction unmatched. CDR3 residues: CASSIRTGGTYEQYF. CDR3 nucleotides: TGTGCCAGTAGTATTAGGACAGGGGGTACCTACGAGCAGTACTTC. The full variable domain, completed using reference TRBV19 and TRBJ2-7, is DGGITQSPKYLFRKEGQNVTLSCEQNLNHDAMYWYRQDPGQGLRLIYYSQIVNDFQKGDIAEGYSVSREKKESFPLTVTSAQKNPTAFYLCASSIRTGGTYEQYFGPGTRLTVT.

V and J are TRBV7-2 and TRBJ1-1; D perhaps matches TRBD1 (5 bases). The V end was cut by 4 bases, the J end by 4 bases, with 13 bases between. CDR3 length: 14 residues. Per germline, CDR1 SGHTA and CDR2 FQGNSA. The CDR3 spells CASSWGERVTEAFF. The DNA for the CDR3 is TGTGCCAGCAGCTGGGGCGAACGAGTCACTGAAGCTTTCTTT.

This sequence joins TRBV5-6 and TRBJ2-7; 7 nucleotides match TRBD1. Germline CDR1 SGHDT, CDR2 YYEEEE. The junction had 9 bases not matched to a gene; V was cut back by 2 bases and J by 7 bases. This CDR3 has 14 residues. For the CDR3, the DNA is TGTGCCAGCAGCTTAAGACAGGGCACAAGGGAGCAGTACTTC. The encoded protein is CASSLRQGTREQYF.

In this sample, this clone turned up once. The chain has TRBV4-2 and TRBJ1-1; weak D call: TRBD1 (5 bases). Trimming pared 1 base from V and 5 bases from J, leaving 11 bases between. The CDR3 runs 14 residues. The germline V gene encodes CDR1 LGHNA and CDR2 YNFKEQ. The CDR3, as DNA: TGTGCCAGCAGCCAAGTAGGGGTGGAAACTGAAGCTTTCTTT. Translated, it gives CASSQVGVETEAFF.

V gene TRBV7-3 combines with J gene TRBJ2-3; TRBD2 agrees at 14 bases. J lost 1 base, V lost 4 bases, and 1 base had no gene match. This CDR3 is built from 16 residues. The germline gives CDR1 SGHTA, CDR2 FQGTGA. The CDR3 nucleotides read TGTGCCAGCAGCTGGGGACTAGCGGGAGGCACAGATACGCAGTATTTT. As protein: CASSWGLAGGTDTQYF.

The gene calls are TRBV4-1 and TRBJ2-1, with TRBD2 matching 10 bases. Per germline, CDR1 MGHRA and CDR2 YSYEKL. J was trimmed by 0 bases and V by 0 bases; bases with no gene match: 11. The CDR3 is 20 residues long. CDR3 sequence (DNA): TGCGCCAGCAGCCAAGATTCGGGGCCCCCTAGCGGGAGCTCCTACAATGAGCAGTTCTTC. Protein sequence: CASSQDSGPPSGSSYNEQFF.

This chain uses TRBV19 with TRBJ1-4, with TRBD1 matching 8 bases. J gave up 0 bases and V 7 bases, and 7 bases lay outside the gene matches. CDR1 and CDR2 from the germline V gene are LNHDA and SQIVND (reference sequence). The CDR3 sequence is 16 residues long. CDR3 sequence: CASKDRARSTNEKLFF. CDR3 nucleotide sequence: TGTGCCAGTAAGGACAGGGCTAGGTCAACTAATGAAAAACTGTTTTTT.

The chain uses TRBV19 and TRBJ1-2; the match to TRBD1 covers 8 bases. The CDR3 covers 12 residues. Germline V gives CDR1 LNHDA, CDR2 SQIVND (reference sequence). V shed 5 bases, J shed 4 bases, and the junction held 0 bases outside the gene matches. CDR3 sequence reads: CASSDRGYGYTF. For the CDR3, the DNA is TGTGCCAGTAGTGACAGGGGCTATGGCTACACCTTC.

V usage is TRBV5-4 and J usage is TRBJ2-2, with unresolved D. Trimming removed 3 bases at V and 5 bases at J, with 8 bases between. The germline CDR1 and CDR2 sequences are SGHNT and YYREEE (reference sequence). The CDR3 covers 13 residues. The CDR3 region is CASSYQFTGELFF. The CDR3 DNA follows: TGTGCCAGCAGCTACCAGTTTACCGGGGAGCTGTTTTTT.

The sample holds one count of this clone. The DNA for the CDR3 is TGCGCCAGCAGCCAAGGAGATCAAGCGGGATCCACCGGGGAGCTGTTTTTT. Its protein is CASSQGDQAGSTGELFF. The gene calls are TRBV4-1 and TRBJ2-2; 7 positions match TRBD2. Germline CDR1 is MGHRA and CDR2 is YSYEKL. Unmatched junction bases numbered 9, after V lost 1 base and J lost 4 bases. The CDR3 runs 17 residues.

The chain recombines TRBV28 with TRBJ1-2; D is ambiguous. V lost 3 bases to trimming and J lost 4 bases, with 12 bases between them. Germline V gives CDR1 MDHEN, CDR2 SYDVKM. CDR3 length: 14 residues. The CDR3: CASSLVPGSYGYTF. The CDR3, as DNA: TGTGCCAGCAGTTTGGTACCAGGCAGCTATGGCTACACCTTC.

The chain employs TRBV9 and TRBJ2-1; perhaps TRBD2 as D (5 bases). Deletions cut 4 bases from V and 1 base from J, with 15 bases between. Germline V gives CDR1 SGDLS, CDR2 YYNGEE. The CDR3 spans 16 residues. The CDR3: CASSSSPGGSYNEQFF. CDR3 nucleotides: TGTGCCAGCAGCTCTAGCCCGGGCGGATCCTACAATGAGCAGTTCTTC.

As DNA, the CDR3 is TGCAGCGTGGATGGACAGAAATTAAATGAGCAGTTCTTC. Residues: CSVDGQKLNEQFF. The chain couples TRBV29-1 to TRBJ2-1, with D possibly being TRBD1 (6 bases). Per the germline V gene, CDR1 is SQVTM and CDR2 is ANQGSEA. The V end lost 6 bases, the J end lost 7 bases, and 16 bases lay between the germline ends. CDR3 length equals 13 residues.

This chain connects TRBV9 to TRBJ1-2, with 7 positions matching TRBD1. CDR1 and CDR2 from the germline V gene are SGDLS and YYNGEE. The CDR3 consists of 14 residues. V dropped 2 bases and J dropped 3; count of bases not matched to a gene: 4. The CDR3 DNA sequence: TGTGCCAGCAGCGTGACAGGGTCAGACTATGGCTACACCTTC. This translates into CASSVTGSDYGYTF.

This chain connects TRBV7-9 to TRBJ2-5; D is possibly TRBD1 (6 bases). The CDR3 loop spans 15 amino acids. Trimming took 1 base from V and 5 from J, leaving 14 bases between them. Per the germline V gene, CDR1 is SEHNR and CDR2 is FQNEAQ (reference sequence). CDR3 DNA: TGTGCCAGCAGCTTAGGCGCAGGGGCGAGGGAGACCCAGTACTTC. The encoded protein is CASSLGAGARETQYF.

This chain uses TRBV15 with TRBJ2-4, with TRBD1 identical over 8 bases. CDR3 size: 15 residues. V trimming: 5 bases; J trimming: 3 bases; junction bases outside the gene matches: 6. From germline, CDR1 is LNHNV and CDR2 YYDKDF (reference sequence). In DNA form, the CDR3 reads TGTGCCACCAGCGGACAGGGATATGACAAAAACATTCAGTACTTC. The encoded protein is CATSGQGYDKNIQYF.

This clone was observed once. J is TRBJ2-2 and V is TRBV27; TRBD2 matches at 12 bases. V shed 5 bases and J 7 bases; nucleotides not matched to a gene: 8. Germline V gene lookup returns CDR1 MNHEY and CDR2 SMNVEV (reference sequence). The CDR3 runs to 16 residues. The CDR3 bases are TGTGCCAGCAGTCCTGGACTAGCGGGAACAAACGGGGAGCTGTTTTTT. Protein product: CASSPGLAGTNGELFF.

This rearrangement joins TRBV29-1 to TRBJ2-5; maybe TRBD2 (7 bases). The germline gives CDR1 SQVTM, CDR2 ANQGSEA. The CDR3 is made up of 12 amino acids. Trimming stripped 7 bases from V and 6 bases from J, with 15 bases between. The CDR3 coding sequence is TGCAGCGGCAAGGGGGGGGCGAAGACCCAGTACTTC. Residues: CSGKGGAKTQYF. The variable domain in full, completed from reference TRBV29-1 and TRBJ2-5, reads SAVISQKPSRDICQRGTSLTIQCQVDSQVTMMFWYRQQPGQSLTLIATANQGSEATYESGFVIDKFPISRPNLTFSTLTVSNMSPEDSSIYLCSGKGGAKTQYFGPGTRLLVL.

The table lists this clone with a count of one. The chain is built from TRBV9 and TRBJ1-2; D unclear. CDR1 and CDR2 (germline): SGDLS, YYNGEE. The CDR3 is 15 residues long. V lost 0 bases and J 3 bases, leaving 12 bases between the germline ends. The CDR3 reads CASSVVNEGDYGYTF. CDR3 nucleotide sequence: TGTGCCAGCAGCGTAGTTAACGAGGGAGACTATGGCTACACCTTC.

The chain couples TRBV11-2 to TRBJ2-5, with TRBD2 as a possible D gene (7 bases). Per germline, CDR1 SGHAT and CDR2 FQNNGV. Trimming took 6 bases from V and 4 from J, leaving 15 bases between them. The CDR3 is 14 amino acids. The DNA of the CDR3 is TGTGCCAGCAGTCCCGGGGGGCTAGGAGAGACCCAGTACTTC. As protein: CASSPGGLGETQYF.